This note documents a single TCR beta chain sequence. Its binding antigen is unknown. The input lacks base qualities; no much larger clone sits a single base away. V is reduced by 1 base and J by 7 bases, leaving a spacing of 10 bases between them. According to the germline V gene, CDR1 reads MGHDK and CDR2 reads SYGVNS. The CDR3 measures 14 amino acids from cysteine to phenylalanine. Here the CDR3 DNA is all that survives: 42 bases in frame from base 1. These data belong to a study of CD8+ T cells in alopecia areata listed by TCRdb under 2018. Regarding the research as a whole: The treated patients took part in an open-label pilot trial in which moderate-to-severe alopecia areata was treated with oral tofacitinib at 5 to 10 mg twice daily. RNA came from the PAXgene miRNA kit for fixed scalp, the miRNeasy kit for PBMCs, and the RNeasy kit for mouse skin. To study T cell clonal expansion in alopecia areata, the researchers applied high-throughput TCRbeta sequencing to both the C3H/HeJ mouse model and human patients. TCRbeta CDR3 regions were amplified by immunoSEQ multiplex PCR using 35 Vbeta forward and 13 Jbeta reverse primers. Clonality in the scalp was compared among normal scalp (n=4), patchy alopecia areata scalp (n=8), and alopecia totalis/universalis scalp (n=8). Tofacitinib-treated patients had biopsies at baseline and at 4 and 24 weeks of treatment, with a later scalp biopsy in several patients. Human TCRbeta sequencing covered scalp tissue and sorted CD4+ and CD8+ peripheral blood T cells from patchy and totalis/universalis alopecia areata patients and healthy controls. Patients stayed on tofacitinib for 6 to 18 months and then had 6 months of follow-up off drug so that delayed response and recurrence could be assessed. Disease severity in treated patients was measured with the SALT score, which quantifies the percentage of affected scalp surface area.

The sample's time point label, decoded: about 4 weeks on oral tofacitinib. This specimen's treatment or condition label, interpreted: oral pan-JAK inhibitor, 5-10 mg twice daily. Lesional scalp punch biopsies and peripheral blood were collected from alopecia areata patients. PBMCs were isolated by density centrifugation and stained for CD3, CD4 and CD8, after which CD4+ and CD8+ T cells were sorted on a FACSAria. The investigation overall reported the following: Unlike mouse skin, where gammadelta T cells dominate, normal human skin contains resident alphabeta T cells that get sequenced too, which complicates analysis of the scalp TCR repertoire. Many expanded lesional clones were found to persist in scalp and blood during tofacitinib treatment, and relapse after treatment cessation may be partly explained by this persistence. Tofacitinib significantly decreased scalp clonality and the number of expanded CD8+ clones among the top 100 scalp clones. TCR sequences shared between patients were less clear than in mice, possibly partly because of HLA diversity in the patient population. Compared with normal scalp, lesional scalp, particularly in alopecia totalis/universalis, had higher clonality and more expanded CD8+ clones, which suggests antigenic drive. Because the treated cohort was small and had only one nonresponder, larger studies are needed to examine links between baseline CD8+ expansion and response.

The library was built by means of the immunoSEQ multiplex PCR assay. RNA was extracted from all samples and reverse transcribed into cDNA as template for TCR sequencing. First-strand cDNA was synthesized with SuperScript III using a 2:1 mix of oligo-dT and random hexamers. A synthetic immune receptor repertoire was used to assess amplification bias, and residual bias was removed computationally. Concerning the study's data processing: Raw reads were preprocessed for error removal, and CDR3 was defined according to IMGT conventions as running from the conserved cysteine to phenylalanine. Clonality was computed as 1 minus the Shannon entropy, with the entropy normalized by log2 of the number of productive unique TCRs. CD4 or CD8 identity of scalp clones was inferred by cross-referencing scalp TCRbeta sequences with sorted blood CD4 and CD8 repertoires. TCRdb took this table from immuneACCESS and kept in-frame rearrangements with V and J called. Such tables lack part of the clones; where checked against another copy, unresolved V genes explain under half of the gap, and the rest is unexplained. V and J calls and clone size are as listed in that table; D and trimming were resolved from the DNA. This sample gives more than 100,000 clones in total; around 56% of them show up just once. The ten largest clones add up to about 0.5% of the sample.

The TCR sequence derives from a human donor with alopecia areata. The chain was built from TRBV25-1 and TRBJ1-4, with a weak D call of TRBD1 (5 bases match). This sample comprised CD4+ T cells sorted from blood, obtained at week 4, from a patient treated with tofacitinib. The CDR3 here reads CASSELLRGEKLFF. In nucleotides, the sequence is TGTGCCAGCAGTGAATTATTGAGGGGTGAAAAACTGTTTTTT.